This T cell receptor (beta chain) is from a study of blood T cells in healthy people across ages. Across the whole study: When template switching was applied, about one barcoded beta molecule was captured per two T cells. General observations from the study: From one million sequenced T cells, diversity estimates were lower bounds.

Regarding this clonotype: Its antigen remains unknown.

A second PCR of about 6 to 12 cycles used a sample-barcoded 5' primer and a J-beta primer mix. Via MiXCR, TCRdb re-called the 5' RACE reads, giving one row per CDR3 protein. The sample consists of about 1.6 million distinct CDR3 sequences, 30% to 35% of them appearing once. Total RNA was isolated from each sample in quantities of at least 5.5 micrograms. CDR3 size: 15 residues. Germline V gene lookup returns CDR1 SNHLY and CDR2 FYNNEI. Trimming left V 1 base short and J 5 bases short, with 14 bases between. This chain connects TRBV2 to TRBJ2-5, with a possible D match to TRBD2 (5 bases). This clonotype was obtained from a woman aged 25 to 39 in good health. Sequences were obtained from blood. CDR3 residues: CASSEEVGLLETQYF. The CDR3 DNA is TGTGCCAGCAGTGAAGAGGTTGGACTCCTGGAGACCCAGTACTTC. The whole variable domain, remainder taken from reference TRBV2 and TRBJ2-5, is EPEVTQTPSHQVTQMGQEVILRCVPISNHLYFYWYRQILGQKVEFLVSFYNNEISEKSEIFDDQFSVERPDGSNFTLKIRSTKLEDSAMYFCASSEEVGLLETQYFGPGTRLLVL.